These T cell receptor beta chains were read from a single sample in a study of OX40 agonist ivuxolimab in advanced cancers. Clones were sequenced by immunoSEQ multiplex PCR, and TCRdb holds only the in-frame ones, with some missing. The table shows around 31,000 clones, with more than 70% occurring only once. Sequencing used CD4+ or CD8+ T cells sorted from blood, obtained in a trial of the OX40 agonist ivuxolimab. The source of these receptors is an adult with an advanced solid tumor such as melanoma, head and neck, liver or kidney cancer. Each CDR3 is given with its conserved first and last residue. A D gene is named only where the DNA matches it firmly. Size is stated for part of the rows, as once, few or many counts, or as a class when the clone is expanded.

cdr3_nt: TGTGCCATCAGCGGGCCAGCGGGAGGGCAATACGAGCAGTACTTC; cdr3_aa: CAISGPAGGQYEQYF; d_call: TRBD2; v_call: TRBV10-3; j_call: TRBJ2-7; clone_size: NA
cdr3_nt: TGCGCCAGCAGCTTGAACGGGGAAGCCTTTGGAGAGACCCAGTACTTC; cdr3_aa: CASSLNGEAFGETQYF; d_call: NA; v_call: TRBV5-1; j_call: TRBJ2-5; clone_size: NA
cdr3_nt: TGTGCCAGTCCTAGTTCGGACAAGGGCGGCTACACCTTC; cdr3_aa: CASPSSDKGGYTF; d_call: NA; v_call: TRBV2; j_call: TRBJ1-2; clone_size: NA
cdr3_nt: TGTGCCAGCAGTCATCAATTAGATACGCAGTATTTT; cdr3_aa: CASSHQLDTQYF; d_call: NA; v_call: TRBV27; j_call: TRBJ2-3; clone_size: NA
cdr3_nt: TGTGCCAGCAGCTTGGAGGACAGTTATAATTCACCCCTCCACTTT; cdr3_aa: CASSLEDSYNSPLHF; d_call: NA; v_call: TRBV5-4; j_call: TRBJ1-6; clone_size: NA
cdr3_nt: TGTGCCAGCAGTTACGGCGGGGGGTCTTACAATGAGCAGTTCTTC; cdr3_aa: CASSYGGGSYNEQFF; d_call: TRBD2; v_call: TRBV6-5; j_call: TRBJ2-1; clone_size: NA
cdr3_nt: TGTGCCAGCAGTTTATCCCCTAGCGGGGGGTGGGGCACAGATACGCAGTATTTT; cdr3_aa: CASSLSPSGGWGTDTQYF; d_call: TRBD2; v_call: TRBV27; j_call: TRBJ2-3; clone_size: NA
cdr3_nt: TGTGCCAGCAGCCCTCAGGGTTACAATCAGCCCCAGCATTTT; cdr3_aa: CASSPQGYNQPQHF; d_call: NA; v_call: TRBV7-9; j_call: TRBJ1-5; clone_size: once
cdr3_nt: TGTGCCAGCAGTCCGGGACAGGGTCTCTACGAGCAGTACTTC; cdr3_aa: CASSPGQGLYEQYF; d_call: TRBD1; v_call: TRBV4-2; j_call: TRBJ2-7; clone_size: NA
cdr3_nt: TGTGCCAGTAGTATCGGTTCGTGGGGGGTAAGAGGCTACACCTTC; cdr3_aa: CASSIGSWGVRGYTF; d_call: NA; v_call: TRBV19; j_call: TRBJ1-2; clone_size: NA
cdr3_nt: TGTGCCAGCAGACCCACCGGGGGGGTTTCTCTCTACGAGCAGTACTTC; cdr3_aa: CASRPTGGVSLYEQYF; d_call: TRBD2; v_call: TRBV2; j_call: TRBJ2-7; clone_size: once
cdr3_nt: TGTGCCAGTAGTATGACTAGCGGGGGCCCCACAGATACGCAGTATTTT; cdr3_aa: CASSMTSGGPTDTQYF; d_call: TRBD2; v_call: TRBV19; j_call: TRBJ2-3; clone_size: NA
cdr3_nt: TGTGCCACCAGCAGAGTTAGTGGCGAGCAGTTCTTC; cdr3_aa: CATSRVSGEQFF; d_call: NA; v_call: TRBV15; j_call: TRBJ2-1; clone_size: once
cdr3_nt: TGTGCCACCAGCAGGGAGAAACTAGCGGGGGGCTACAATGAGCAGTTCTTC; cdr3_aa: CATSREKLAGGYNEQFF; d_call: TRBD2; v_call: TRBV15; j_call: TRBJ2-1; clone_size: NA
cdr3_nt: TGTGCCAGCAGCCTAGAGGGTGAGTCCTACGAGCAGTACTTC; cdr3_aa: CASSLEGESYEQYF; d_call: NA; v_call: TRBV13; j_call: TRBJ2-7; clone_size: NA
cdr3_nt: TGTGCCAGCAGTGAAAACTGGACACTGCGATCCTACGAGCAGTACTTC; cdr3_aa: CASSENWTLRSYEQYF; d_call: NA; v_call: TRBV2; j_call: TRBJ2-7; clone_size: NA
cdr3_nt: TGTGCCAGCTCGGAGCCCAGCACAGATACGCAGTATTTT; cdr3_aa: CASSEPSTDTQYF; d_call: NA; v_call: TRBV11-3; j_call: TRBJ2-3; clone_size: once
cdr3_nt: TGTGCCAGCAGCCTAGCGGGAGGGAATGAGCGGTTCTTC; cdr3_aa: CASSLAGGNERFF; d_call: TRBD2; v_call: TRBV2; j_call: TRBJ2-1; clone_size: NA
cdr3_nt: TGTGCCAGTAGTAGGGGACAGGGAAATCAGCCCCAGCATTTT; cdr3_aa: CASSRGQGNQPQHF; d_call: TRBD1; v_call: TRBV19; j_call: TRBJ1-5; clone_size: once
cdr3_nt: TGCGCCAGCAGCCAAGATCTGAGCGGGGGGCTAGAAGAGACCCAGTACTTC; cdr3_aa: CASSQDLSGGLEETQYF; d_call: TRBD2; v_call: TRBV4-1; j_call: TRBJ2-5; clone_size: NA
cdr3_nt: TGTGCCAGCAGTCTAGCGGGGGAGAACACCGGGGAGCTGTTTTTT; cdr3_aa: CASSLAGENTGELFF; d_call: TRBD2; v_call: TRBV7-9; j_call: TRBJ2-2; clone_size: NA
cdr3_nt: TGTGCCAGCAGTAAAAGGGGCACCAGCAATCAGCCCCAGCATTTT; cdr3_aa: CASSKRGTSNQPQHF; d_call: NA; v_call: TRBV28; j_call: TRBJ1-5; clone_size: NA
cdr3_nt: TGTGCCAGTAGTAAAGGGGTTGGTGAGCAGTTCTTC; cdr3_aa: CASSKGVGEQFF; d_call: NA; v_call: TRBV19; j_call: TRBJ2-1; clone_size: NA
cdr3_nt: TGTGCCAGCAGCAAACGGAGCACTGAAGCTTTCTTT; cdr3_aa: CASSKRSTEAFF; d_call: NA; v_call: TRBV6-1; j_call: TRBJ1-1; clone_size: NA
cdr3_nt: TGCAGCGTTGAACTCGGCAGCTCCTACAATGAGCAGTTCTTC; cdr3_aa: CSVELGSSYNEQFF; d_call: NA; v_call: TRBV29-1; j_call: TRBJ2-1; clone_size: NA
cdr3_nt: TGTGCCAGCAGCCCAGCCCCGGGACAGGGGGTCGGCGGCTACACCTTC; cdr3_aa: CASSPAPGQGVGGYTF; d_call: TRBD1; v_call: TRBV4-2; j_call: TRBJ1-2; clone_size: NA
cdr3_nt: TGTGCCAGCAGCCTCGGGACAGGCTACGAGCAGTACTTC; cdr3_aa: CASSLGTGYEQYF; d_call: TRBD1; v_call: TRBV11-3; j_call: TRBJ2-7; clone_size: NA
cdr3_nt: TGTGCCAGCAGTTTACCCCCCTCGGTATTCTCCTACGAGCAGTACTTC; cdr3_aa: CASSLPPSVFSYEQYF; d_call: NA; v_call: TRBV28; j_call: TRBJ2-7; clone_size: NA